This TCR beta chain is drawn from a study of beta chain features in type 1 diabetes. Study in general: Taken together, all samples contributed some 98 million examined sorted cells.

TCRB transcripts that were expressed got sequenced, as all of the isolated RNA had been reverse transcribed. Using immunoSEQ multiplex PCR, the repertoire was profiled, and TCRdb retains in-frame clones only, with some absent. In the table there are more than 100,000 clones, approximately 30% of which are singletons. Study results and caveats: Patients with Type 1 diabetes showed moderately but significantly shorter TCRB CDR3s in all four CD4+ subsets.

Details on this clone: The target antigen is unknown.

By way of CD45RO/CCR7/CD25/CD127/CD95/CD27, the CD4+ regulatory, stem cell-like memory, central memory and naive cells were sorted. This CDR3 region has 12 residues. Germline V lookup: CDR1 GTSNPN, CDR2 SVGIG (reference sequence). V shed 3 bases and J 8 bases; nucleotides not matched to a gene: 4. The chain combines TRBV30 with TRBJ1-2, with TRBD1 matching over 9 bases. Sequencing was performed on central memory CD4+ T cells from blood. The sequence was collected from a woman younger than 30 with type 1 diabetes. For the CDR3, the DNA is TGTGCCTGGAGACAGGGGGCACGGGGCTACACCTTC. As protein: CAWRQGARGYTF.